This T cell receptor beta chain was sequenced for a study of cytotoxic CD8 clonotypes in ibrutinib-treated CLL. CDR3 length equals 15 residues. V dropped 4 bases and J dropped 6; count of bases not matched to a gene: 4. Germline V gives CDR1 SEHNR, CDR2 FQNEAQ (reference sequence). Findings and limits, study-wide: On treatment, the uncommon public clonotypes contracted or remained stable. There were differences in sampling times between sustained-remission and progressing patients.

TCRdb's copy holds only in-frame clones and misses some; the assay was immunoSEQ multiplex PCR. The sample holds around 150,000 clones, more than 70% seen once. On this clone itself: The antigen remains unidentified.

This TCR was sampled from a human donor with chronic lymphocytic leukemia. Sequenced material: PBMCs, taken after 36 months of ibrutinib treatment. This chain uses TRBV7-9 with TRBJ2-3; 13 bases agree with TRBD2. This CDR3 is CASSSGLAGFDTQYF. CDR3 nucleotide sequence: TGTGCCAGCAGCTCGGGACTAGCGGGGTTTGATACGCAGTATTTT. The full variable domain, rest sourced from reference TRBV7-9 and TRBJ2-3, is DTGVSQNPRHKITKRGQNVTFRCDPISEHNRLYWYRQTLGQGPEFLTYFQNEAQLEKSRLLSDRFSAERPKGSFSTLEIQRTEQGDSAMYLCASSSGLAGFDTQYFGPGTRLTVL.